The entry below describes one T cell receptor beta chain. Its specificity is unknown. The data derive from a study of T cells after posttransplantation cyclophosphamide. Study-wide points: Donor CD8+ memory clones often dominated recipient blood repertoires at later times.

Generated by immunoSEQ multiplex PCR, the TCRdb table keeps only in-frame clones and is missing some. The data show around 37,000 clones, around 80% seen once. A marrow graft followed busulfan-fludarabine conditioning, with cyclophosphamide on days +3 and +4. CDR1 MNHNS and CDR2 SASEGT come from the germline V gene. The V gene end was trimmed by 6 bases and the J gene end by 6 bases; junction bases not matched to a gene: 8. CDR3 length: 15 residues. The sequencing used CD4+ T cells sorted from blood, collected around 2,000 days after a stem cell transplant with posttransplant cyclophosphamide. This receptor was identified in a female patient in her forties or fifties who received an allogeneic stem cell transplant from a related donor, was CMV-positive, and had no GVHD. T cells may partly derive from the graft donor. The V and J genes are TRBV6-1 and TRBJ2-1, with 10 bases that match TRBD2. In DNA, the CDR3 is TGTGCCAGCAGCCCCAGCGGGGGGGCATTCAATGAGCAGTTCTTC. It codes for CASSPSGGAFNEQFF.